The 3 T cell receptor beta chains below come from one sample, sequenced in a study of blood T cell repertoires in COVID-19. Sequencing used immunoSEQ multiplex PCR; TCRdb keeps in-frame clones, though not all of them. Here the sample spans approximately 500,000 clones, approximately 87% being singletons. Source material: PBMCs or T cells enriched from blood (not recorded which). The receptor source for this set is a woman in her forties who had recovered from COVID-19.

The CDR3 spells CASSVAAGGYNGYTF. The CDR3 DNA follows: TGTGCCAGCAGCGTAGCGGCAGGGGGTTATAATGGCTACACCTTC. The V gene is TRBV9, the J gene TRBJ1-2; 7 bases align to TRBD1. The junction had 8 bases not matched to a gene; V was cut back by 0 bases and J by 6 bases. CDR1 is SGDLS, CDR2 YYNGEE, per germline. The CDR3 length is 15 residues. The full variable domain, in which reference TRBV9 and TRBJ1-2 provide the parts outside the CDR3, is DSGVTQTPKHLITATGQRVTLRCSPRSGDLSVYWYQQSLDQGLQFLIQYYNGEERAKGNILERFSAQQFPDLHSELNLSSLELGDSALYFCASSVAAGGYNGYTFGSGTRLTVV.

This sequence joins TRBV7-9 and TRBJ2-3; 7 bases map to TRBD1. CDR3 length: 15 residues. Germline V lookup: CDR1 SEHNR, CDR2 FQNEAQ (reference sequence). The V gene end was trimmed by 2 bases and the J gene end by 5 bases; junction bases not matched to a gene: 7. CDR3 in amino acids: CASSLQTGIKDTQYF. CDR3 bases: TGTGCCAGCAGCTTACAGACAGGGATTAAAGATACGCAGTATTTT.

The chain has TRBV15 and TRBJ1-2; TRBD1 matches at 7 bases. This CDR3 has 13 amino acids. Germline CDR1 LNHNV, CDR2 YYDKDF (reference sequence). The trim removed 3 bases at V and 3 bases at J, leaving 1 base unmatched. This CDR3 is CATSSGQDYGYTF. As DNA, the CDR3 is TGTGCCACCAGCAGTGGACAGGACTATGGCTACACCTTC.